Presented here are 32 T cell receptor beta chains from one specimen sequenced in a study of beta chain features in type 1 diabetes. These receptors' targets are unknown. Reverse transcription of all isolated RNA meant that expressed TCRB transcripts were sequenced. Clones were read by immunoSEQ multiplex PCR, and TCRdb kept only the in-frame ones, dropping some. The sample yields more than 300,000 clones, 9.5% to 10% seen once. Notes on the study in general: Among patients with Type 1 diabetes, TCRB CDR3s were moderately but significantly shorter in every one of the four CD4+ subsets.

The sequenced sample was central memory CD4+ T cells from blood. Every receptor here comes from a man aged 30 to 39 with type 1 diabetes.

The CDR3 DNA reads TGTGCTAGTGCCCCGAGCGGGAGGGGAAATGAGCAGTTCTTC. It codes for CASAPSGRGNEQFF. The genes are TRBV12-5 and TRBJ2-1, with 10 nucleotides matching TRBD2. This CDR3 region has 14 residues. From germline, CDR1 is LGHNT and CDR2 FRNRAP. V trimming: 7 bases; J trimming: 7 bases; junction bases outside the gene matches: 7.

The chain employs TRBV5-8 and TRBJ1-5; 7 bases match TRBD1. Trimming cost V 4 bases and J 0 bases; bases outside gene matches: 10. Germline assignment: CDR1 SGHTS and CDR2 YDEGEE. This CDR3 region has 17 residues. The CDR3 sequence is CASSLQTGSYSNQPQHF. CDR3 coding DNA: TGTGCCAGCAGCCTTCAGACAGGGAGTTATAGCAATCAGCCCCAGCATTTT. The full variable domain, its missing parts supplied by reference TRBV5-8 and TRBJ1-5, is EAGVTQSPTHLIKTRGQQATLRCSPISGHTSVYWYQQALGLGLQFLLWYDEGEERNRGNFPPRFSGRQFPNYSSELNVNALELEDSALYLCASSLQTGSYSNQPQHFGDGTRLSIL.

This clone was seen only a few times. The rearrangement joins TRBV6-1 to TRBJ2-6; 7 bases map to TRBD2. The V segment lost 8 bases and the J segment 2 bases; nucleotides outside the gene matches: 3. Germline CDR1 reads MNHNS; CDR2 reads SASEGT. The CDR3 has 14 residues. CDR3 sequence (DNA): TGTGCCAGCGGGGAGGGAGCTGGGGCCAACGTCCTGACTTTC. It codes for CASGEGAGANVLTF.

The genes are TRBV29-1 and TRBJ1-2; 11 bases map to TRBD1. The CDR3 spans 13 residues. CDR1 and CDR2 from the germline V gene are SQVTM and ANQGSEA. V trimming: 6 bases; J trimming: 6 bases; junction bases outside the gene matches: 6. Written as DNA, the CDR3 is TGCAGCGTCCTGGACAGGGGGCAGGATGGCTACACCTTC. It is translated as CSVLDRGQDGYTF. The whole variable domain, remainder taken from reference TRBV29-1 and TRBJ1-2, is SAVISQKPSRDICQRGTSLTIQCQVDSQVTMMFWYRQQPGQSLTLIATANQGSEATYESGFVIDKFPISRPNLTFSTLTVSNMSPEDSSIYLCSVLDRGQDGYTFGSGTRLTVV.

This clone came up a few times. The chain uses TRBV4-2 and TRBJ2-7; TRBD2 matches 9 bases. This CDR3 region has 16 residues. Germline lookup yields CDR1 LGHNA and CDR2 YNFKEQ. V trimming: 1 base; J trimming: 5 bases; junction bases outside the gene matches: 9. Written as DNA, the CDR3 is TGTGCCAGCAGCCAAGGAGCGGGAGGTGGATGGAACGAGCAGTACTTC. This encodes CASSQGAGGGWNEQYF.

This clone was picked up many times. The J gene is TRBJ1-1, the V gene TRBV4-1; TRBD1 might be the D (5 bases). The CDR3 runs 18 residues. Germline V gives CDR1 MGHRA, CDR2 YSYEKL. Trimming removed 1 base at V and 1 base at J, with 19 bases between. CDR3 in DNA: TGCGCCAGCAGCCAAGCGGGTTTGCCCCAGGGAAAGAACACTGAAGCTTTCTTT. It translates to CASSQAGLPQGKNTEAFF.

The V and J genes are TRBV6-5 and TRBJ1-3; no definite D call. The CDR3 length is 15 residues. V lost 6 bases and J 8 bases, leaving 20 bases between the germline ends. Germline lookup yields CDR1 MNHEY and CDR2 SVGAGI. The CDR3 DNA reads TGTGCCAGCAGCCCCCGACACGCCGATCGGGACACCATATATTTT. This sequence encodes CASSPRHADRDTIYF.

This clone has just a few counts. The J gene is TRBJ2-7, the V gene TRBV6-1; no clear D. Germline CDR1 is MNHNS and CDR2 is SASEGT. The CDR3 is 13 amino acids. With 7 bases removed from V and 1 base from J, the gap between germline ends came to 11 bases. CDR3 sequence: CASTAIGSYEQYF. CDR3 sequence (DNA): TGTGCCAGCACCGCCATTGGTTCCTACGAGCAGTACTTC.

The V gene is TRBV18, the J gene TRBJ1-2; the match to TRBD1 covers 7 bases. The germline V gene has CDR1 KGHSH and CDR2 LQKENI. This CDR3 comprises 14 residues. V dropped 1 base and J dropped 4; count of bases not matched to a gene: 3. Here the CDR3 DNA reads TGTGCCAGCTCACCACAGGGGGCTGGCTATGGCTACACCTTC. This gives the protein CASSPQGAGYGYTF. Based on the CDR3 plus reference TRBV18 and TRBJ1-2, the full variable domain is NAGVMQNPRHLVRRRGQEARLRCSPMKGHSHVYWYRQLPEEGLKFMVYLQKENIIDESGMPKERFSAEFPKEGPSILRIQQVVRGDSAAYFCASSPQGAGYGYTFGSGTRLTVV.

This clone was observed many times. The rearrangement links TRBV7-3 to TRBJ2-1; TRBD2 agrees at 7 bases. The CDR3 contains 16 residues. Germline loops: CDR1 SGHTA, CDR2 FQGTGA. V shed 4 bases, J shed 0 bases, and the junction held 6 bases outside the gene matches. The CDR3 is CASSSERGLSYNEQFF. As DNA, the CDR3 is TGTGCCAGCAGCTCCGAGCGGGGTCTCTCCTACAATGAGCAGTTCTTC.

This clone was seen a few times. The chain recombines TRBV28 with TRBJ1-3, with D unresolved. The CDR3 extends over 14 amino acids. Germline loops: CDR1 MDHEN, CDR2 SYDVKM. Trimming removed 7 bases from V and 0 bases from J, with 10 bases in between. The CDR3 DNA is TGTGCCAGCACCCGGGGTTCCTCTGGAAACACCATATATTTT. It codes for CASTRGSSGNTIYF.

This chain joins TRBV5-1 and TRBJ2-5; D not certain. The germline V gene encodes CDR1 SGHRS and CDR2 YFSETQ. The CDR3 is 14 amino acids. Trimming left V 1 base short and J 5 bases short, with 12 bases between. The CDR3: CASSLNVGSETQYF. CDR3 nucleotides: TGCGCCAGCAGCTTGAATGTAGGGTCCGAGACCCAGTACTTC.

This clone occurred many times. CDR3 protein: CASSRQGTLTDTQYF. CDR3 coding DNA: TGTGCCAGCAGCCGTCAAGGGACCCTCACAGATACGCAGTATTTT. This chain joins TRBV7-9 and TRBJ2-3; D may match TRBD1 or TRBD2 (5 bases each). This CDR3 region has 15 residues. In germline, CDR1 is SEHNR, CDR2 FQNEAQ (reference sequence). V lost 5 bases to trimming and J lost 2 bases, with 14 bases between them.

The chain is built from TRBV29-1 and TRBJ2-5; the D is unclear. V was shortened by 3 bases and J by 6 bases, with 14 bases between the two germline ends. The germline V gene has CDR1 SQVTM and CDR2 ANQGSEA. CDR3 size: 13 residues. In nucleotides, the CDR3 is TGCAGCGTTGACCCGGGCCTGGTGAAGACCCAGTACTTC. It codes for CSVDPGLVKTQYF.

The chain combines TRBV5-1 with TRBJ2-5; 10 bases agree with TRBD1. The trim removed 3 bases at V and 4 bases at J, leaving 6 bases unmatched. This CDR3 contains 15 residues. CDR1 SGHRS and CDR2 YFSETQ come from the germline V gene. The CDR3 protein is CASSWSTGGLETQYF. In DNA form, the CDR3 reads TGCGCCAGCAGCTGGTCGACAGGGGGCCTAGAGACCCAGTACTTC. The whole variable domain, filled in from reference TRBV5-1 and TRBJ2-5, reads KAGVTQTPRYLIKTRGQQVTLSCSPISGHRSVSWYQQTPGQGLQFLFEYFSETQRNKGNFPGRFSGRQFSNSRSEMNVSTLELGDSALYLCASSWSTGGLETQYFGPGTRLLVL.

This chain uses TRBV28 with TRBJ1-2; D gene ambiguous. This CDR3 has 14 residues. V gave up 6 bases and J gave up 0 bases, with 11 bases separating them. Germline V lookup: CDR1 MDHEN, CDR2 SYDVKM. The CDR3 is CASRNSDSNYGYTF. The CDR3 DNA reads TGTGCCAGCAGAAACAGCGATTCTAACTATGGCTACACCTTC.

V and J are TRBV28 and TRBJ2-5; D perhaps matches TRBD1 (6 bases). V shed 6 bases and J shed 3 bases, with 17 bases lying between them. CDR1 is MDHEN, CDR2 SYDVKM, per germline. This CDR3 comprises 15 residues. The CDR3 spells CASSWRWGREETQYF. CDR3 nucleotide sequence: TGTGCCAGCAGCTGGAGGTGGGGGCGCGAAGAGACCCAGTACTTC.

This clone was observed a few times. The chain combines TRBV29-1 with TRBJ2-1; 11 bases align to TRBD2. This CDR3 is 14 amino acids long. With 4 bases clipped from V and 7 bases from J, the junction kept 6 bases outside the gene matches. CDR1 is SQVTM, CDR2 ANQGSEA, per germline. CDR3 in DNA: TGCAGCGTTGCCACTAGCGGGAGTACTAATGAGCAGTTCTTC. Translated, it gives CSVATSGSTNEQFF.

This clone was counted between two and nine times. The rearrangement joins TRBV7-3 to TRBJ1-5; 11 bases map to TRBD1. V lost 5 bases, J lost 0 bases, and 3 bases stayed unmatched. CDR3 length equals 16 residues. In germline, CDR1 is SGHTA, CDR2 FQGTGA. The CDR3 region has the DNA TGTGCCAGCAGCCGGGACAGGGGGTATAGCAATCAGCCCCAGCATTTT. This encodes CASSRDRGYSNQPQHF.

At least ten counts were recorded for this clone. The V call is TRBV4-2, the J call TRBJ2-5; 14 bases line up with TRBD2. V lost 4 bases, J lost 8 bases, and 12 bases stayed unmatched. The CDR3 has 17 amino acids. Germline loops: CDR1 LGHNA, CDR2 YNFKEQ. CDR3 in amino acids: CASSPTTSGRAPETQYF. The CDR3, as DNA: TGTGCCAGCAGCCCGACGACTAGCGGGAGGGCCCCGGAAACCCAGTACTTC.

Many counts were recorded for this clone. The rearrangement joins TRBV18 to TRBJ2-1; D is unresolved. In germline, CDR1 is KGHSH, CDR2 LQKENI. V lost 5 bases and J lost 8, with 13 bases in between. This CDR3 is built from 13 residues. CDR3 nucleotide sequence: TGTGCCAGCTCATCATGGACCCAAGATGAGCAGTTCTTC. Encoded protein: CASSSWTQDEQFF.

This clone has a handful of counts. In DNA, the CDR3 is TGTGCCAGCAGTTTCCCCGCACCCGGCACAGATACGCAGTATTTT. This gives the protein CASSFPAPGTDTQYF. The chain uses TRBV28 and TRBJ2-3; D not resolved. The CDR3 consists of 15 residues. With 3 bases removed from V and 1 base from J, the gap between germline ends came to 11 bases. CDR1 MDHEN and CDR2 SYDVKM come from the germline V gene.

This clone was detected a few times. The rearrangement joins TRBV7-9 to TRBJ2-1; TRBD1 or TRBD2 may be the D gene (5 bases each). Deletions cut 5 bases from V and 5 bases from J, with 19 bases between. CDR1 and CDR2 (germline): SEHNR, FQNEAQ (reference sequence). This CDR3 has 16 amino acids. The CDR3, as DNA: TGTGCCAGCAGCCAAGAGCAGGGACCTTGGGACAATGAGCAGTTCTTC. Translation: CASSQEQGPWDNEQFF.

This clone turned up a few times. The chain joins TRBV5-1 to TRBJ1-1; no definite D call. CDR1 and CDR2 from the germline V gene are SGHRS and YFSETQ. Trimming left V 2 bases short and J 1 base short, with 6 bases between. The CDR3 has 13 residues. The CDR3 DNA follows: TGCGCCAGCAGCTTTAGACCGAACACTGAAGCTTTCTTT. Its translation: CASSFRPNTEAFF.

The CDR3 sequence: CASSLSGRANEQFF. Written as DNA, the CDR3 is TGCGCCAGCAGTCTTAGCGGGAGGGCCAATGAGCAGTTCTTC. This chain links TRBV4-1 with TRBJ2-1; 11 bases fit TRBD2. CDR1 and CDR2 from the germline V gene are MGHRA and YSYEKL. The CDR3 runs 14 residues. V lost 6 bases and J lost 6; bases outside the gene matches: 4.

The chain joins TRBV30 to TRBJ2-2; possibly TRBD2 for D (7 bases). This CDR3 is 16 amino acids long. V lost 8 bases and J 0 bases, leaving 19 bases between the germline ends. Germline V gene data show CDR1 as GTSNPN and CDR2 as SVGIG (reference sequence). This CDR3 reads CAGDKGLAANTGELFF. The CDR3 DNA reads as TGTGCCGGGGACAAGGGGCTAGCGGCGAACACCGGGGAGCTGTTTTTT.

To note about this clone: A read error may be the cause here, since a much bigger clone is one base away. The chain recombines TRBV7-9 with TRBJ2-7; D remains ambiguous. CDR3 length: 12 residues. Germline V CDR1 and CDR2: SEHNR, FQNEAQ (reference sequence). The V end was cut by 3 bases, the J end by 0 bases, with 3 bases between. The CDR3 DNA follows: TGTGCCAGCAGCTTCTTCTCCTACGAGCAGTACTTC. Protein sequence: CASSFFSYEQYF.

This clone was seen a few times. The chain is built from TRBV11-2 and TRBJ1-4; D perhaps matches TRBD1 (6 bases). Per the germline V gene, CDR1 is SGHAT and CDR2 is FQNNGV. The CDR3 is 16 residues long. V lost 0 bases to trimming and J lost 11 bases, with 19 bases between them. CDR3 region: CASSLEAGQGLEKLFF. Here the CDR3 DNA reads TGTGCCAGCAGCTTAGAAGCAGGGCAGGGGCTGGAGAAACTGTTTTTT. Filled out from reference TRBV11-2 and TRBJ1-4, the complete variable domain reads EAGVAQSPRYKIIEKRQSVAFWCNPISGHATLYWYQQILGQGPKLLIQFQNNGVVDDSQLPKDRFSAERLKGVDSTLKIQPAKLEDSAVYLCASSLEAGQGLEKLFFGSGTQLSVL.

This clone showed up just a few times. This chain joins TRBV10-2 and TRBJ1-1, with D hard to call. V gave up 4 bases and J gave up 4 bases, with 16 bases separating them. CDR3 length: 15 residues. Germline loops: CDR1 WSHSY, CDR2 SAAADI. CDR3 DNA sequence: TGCGCCAGCAGTGCCGGTCCTGGGAGAGGCACTGAAGCTTTCTTT. It translates to CASSAGPGRGTEAFF.

The table lists this clone with a few counts. V is TRBV6-6 and J is TRBJ2-6, with a tentative D call TRBD1 (5 bases). CDR1 MNHNY and CDR2 SVGAGI come from the germline V gene (reference sequence). There are 16 residues in the CDR3. Trimming removed 6 bases from V and 0 bases from J, with 12 bases in between. CDR3 sequence reads: CASRRQGSSGANVLTF. For the CDR3, the DNA is TGTGCCAGCAGGAGGCAGGGCTCCTCTGGGGCCAACGTCCTGACTTTC.

The chain combines TRBV7-2 with TRBJ2-5, with 7 nucleotides matching TRBD2. The CDR3 has 13 residues. Germline V lookup: CDR1 SGHTA, CDR2 FQGNSA. V gave up 5 bases and J gave up 5 bases; unmatched junction bases: 5. CDR3 residues: CASSLREAETQYF. For the CDR3, the DNA is TGTGCCAGCAGCCTTCGGGAGGCCGAGACCCAGTACTTC.

In its sample, this clone was seen a few times. The V call is TRBV14, the J call TRBJ1-5, with TRBD1 matching over 9 bases. CDR3 length: 16 residues. Germline CDR1 and CDR2: SGHDN and FVKESK. V lost 1 base, J lost 6 bases, and 7 bases stayed unmatched. DNA of the CDR3: TGTGCCAGCAGCCAAGGTGGGACAGGGCTAGGTCAGCCCCAGCATTTT. Encoded protein: CASSQGGTGLGQPQHF.